The present TCR beta chain was sequenced within a study of type 1 regulatory T cells (dated by TCRdb to 2020 to 2022). For the wider study: The study characterized an in vitro protocol that generated a Tr1-enriched, alloantigen-specific CD4 T cell product named T-allo10. T-allo10 was under clinical evaluation in patients with hematological malignancies receiving allogeneic hematopoietic stem cell transplantation.

Regarding this clonotype: Its antigen remains unidentified. Base qualities are not recorded, but no much larger clone differs from it by a single base.

The reads were generated on an Illumina MiSeq. TCRdb trimmed public reads at Q25 via fastp, called clones via MiXCR and kept in-frame beta chains. Each CDR3 protein appears once, grouped with its most common genes and DNA. Counted in this sample were 25,000 or so distinct CDR3 sequences; 72% of them appeared once. The ten largest clonotypes hold approximately 14% of the sample. The CDR3 spans 17 residues, from the cysteine through the phenylalanine. CDR3 DNA only is kept here, 51 bases in frame from base 1. Looking up the germline V gene yields CDR1 SGHAT and CDR2 FQNNGV. V gives up 0 bases and J gives up 4 bases, and the segment between their germline ends measures 18 bases. Specificity for host alloantigens, anergy, and the capacity for alloantigen-specific suppression were described as properties of donor-derived T-allo10 cells.

The sequence joins TRBV11-2 to TRBJ1-2, and TRBD1 may be the D gene, going by 5 matching bases. Sequenced: cultured T cells, either the whole culture or a sorted T cell fraction (not recorded which). The cell subset or site label of this sample denotes: Tr1-enriched cell product generated in vitro against host alloantigens. This TCR was recovered from a human donor in good health. The CDR3 amino acid sequence is: CASSLDRVGTGGYGYTF. Read as DNA, the sequence is TGTGCCAGCAGCTTAGATCGAGTTGGGACCGGCGGCTATGGCTACACCTTC.